Below, 7 T cell receptor beta chains from the same sample are listed, as sequenced in a study of graft-versus-host responses after intestinal transplantation. Processing was applied to graft tissue in order to liberate intraepithelial and lamina propria lymphocytes. Measured with immunoSEQ multiplex PCR; TCRdb has only the in-frame clones, and not every one. This sample carries tens of thousands of clones, about nine tenths of them seen once, and the ten largest clones take roughly 1.7%. Sequenced material: ileum tissue, taken roughly 54 weeks after transplant. The source of these receptors is a human patient who received an intestinal transplant, so some T cells may come from the graft donor.

This clone was seen a handful of times. The V gene is TRBV10-3, the J gene TRBJ2-3, with 8 bases matching TRBD2. J lost 0 bases, V lost 3 bases, and 2 bases had no gene match. The length of the CDR3 is 15 residues. CDR1 ENHRY and CDR2 SYGVKD come from the germline V gene. The CDR3 coding sequence is TGTGCCATCAGTGACGCTAGCGGGAGCACAGATACGCAGTATTTT. Protein sequence: CAISDASGSTDTQYF.

This clone was detected only once. In DNA, the CDR3 is TGTGCCAGCAGCTTACAGATAACCGGGGAGCTGTTTTTT. This sequence encodes CASSLQITGELFF. The chain has TRBV7-2 and TRBJ2-2; the D is unclear. The CDR3 loop spans 13 amino acids. The germline gives CDR1 SGHTA, CDR2 FQGNSA. The V and J ends lost 2 bases and 5 bases respectively, with 6 bases between them.

V usage is TRBV6-5 and J usage is TRBJ1-5, with D possibly matching TRBD1 (6 bases). Germline V CDR1 and CDR2: MNHEY, SVGAGI. The CDR3 extends over 15 amino acids. V was clipped by 6 bases and J by 6 bases, with 18 bases between them. As DNA, the CDR3 is TGTGCCAGCAGGGCCCGTCAGGGGTCAAGTCAGCCCCAGCATTTT. This translates into CASRARQGSSQPQHF.

The rearrangement joins TRBV4-2 to TRBJ2-3; 9 bases map to TRBD2. CDR3 length: 16 amino acids. Germline trimming cut 0 bases from V and 0 bases from J; bases unmatched to any gene: 1. Germline assignment: CDR1 LGHNA and CDR2 YNFKEQ. For the CDR3, the DNA is TGTGCCAGCAGCCAAGAGACTAGCGGAAGCACAGATACGCAGTATTTT. It yields the protein CASSQETSGSTDTQYF.

The chain is built from TRBV6-5 and TRBJ2-1; possibly TRBD2 for D (5 bases). The CDR3 runs to 15 residues. CDR1 MNHEY and CDR2 SVGAGI come from the germline V gene. Between the trimmed V and J ends, which lost 0 bases and 7 bases, there was a span of 13 bases. CDR3 sequence: CASSYSIYSGNEQFF. As DNA, the CDR3 is TGTGCCAGCAGTTACTCGATTTACTCGGGGAATGAGCAGTTCTTC.

The CDR3 is CASSSPSGFYEQYF. The CDR3 nucleotides read TGCGCCAGCAGCTCCCCCTCAGGGTTCTACGAGCAGTACTTC. V usage is TRBV4-1 and J usage is TRBJ2-7, with TRBD1 as a possible D gene (5 bases). V lost 5 bases and J 3 bases, leaving 14 bases between the germline ends. The length of the CDR3 is 14 residues. Looked up from germline, CDR1 is MGHRA and CDR2 is YSYEKL.

The chain links TRBV29-1 to TRBJ2-7, with 11 nucleotides matching TRBD1. The V segment lost 0 bases and the J segment 3 bases; nucleotides outside the gene matches: 4. CDR3 length equals 15 residues. Germline CDR1 SQVTM, CDR2 ANQGSEA. CDR3 loop: CSVEEAGQGDYEQYF. The CDR3 region has the DNA TGCAGCGTTGAAGAAGCGGGACAGGGGGACTACGAGCAGTACTTC.